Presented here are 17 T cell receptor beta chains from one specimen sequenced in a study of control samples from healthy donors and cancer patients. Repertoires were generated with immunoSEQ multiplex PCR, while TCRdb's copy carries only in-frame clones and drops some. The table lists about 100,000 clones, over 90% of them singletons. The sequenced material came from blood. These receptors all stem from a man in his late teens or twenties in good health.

The CDR3 protein is CAYEQGGLTGNTIYF. In DNA form, the CDR3 reads TGTGCCTATGAACAGGGTGGGCTAACTGGAAACACCATATATTTT. This chain uses TRBV30 with TRBJ1-3, with TRBD1 as a possible D gene (6 bases). This CDR3 contains 15 residues. Looked up from germline, CDR1 is GTSNPN and CDR2 is SVGIG (reference sequence). The V gene lost 7 bases and the J gene lost 2 bases, with 18 bases spanning the gap.

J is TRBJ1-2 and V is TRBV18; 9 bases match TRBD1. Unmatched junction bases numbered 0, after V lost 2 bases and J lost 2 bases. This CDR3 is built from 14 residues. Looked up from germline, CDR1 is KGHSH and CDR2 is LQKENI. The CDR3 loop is CASSPGQGNYGYTF. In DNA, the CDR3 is TGTGCCAGCTCACCAGGACAGGGGAACTATGGCTACACCTTC.

The CDR3 protein is CASSLALQETQYF. CDR3 DNA sequence: TGTGCCAGCAGCTTAGCACTCCAAGAGACCCAGTACTTC. The chain joins TRBV13 to TRBJ2-5; D unclear. V was clipped by 1 base and J by 1 base, with 4 bases between them. Germline V gives CDR1 PRHDT, CDR2 FYEKMQ (reference sequence). The CDR3 runs 13 residues.

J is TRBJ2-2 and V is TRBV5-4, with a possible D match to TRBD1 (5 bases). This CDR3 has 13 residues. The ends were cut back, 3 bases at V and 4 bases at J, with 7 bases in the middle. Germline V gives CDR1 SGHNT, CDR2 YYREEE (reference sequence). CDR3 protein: CASSYDSTGELFF. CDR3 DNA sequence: TGTGCCAGCAGCTACGACAGCACCGGGGAGCTGTTTTTT.

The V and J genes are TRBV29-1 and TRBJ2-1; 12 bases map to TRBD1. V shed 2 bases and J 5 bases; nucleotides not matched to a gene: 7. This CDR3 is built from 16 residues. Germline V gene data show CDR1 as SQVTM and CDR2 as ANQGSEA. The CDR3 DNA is TGCAGCGTTGAACCCTGGGGACAGGGGGCCCACAATGAGCAGTTCTTC. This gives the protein CSVEPWGQGAHNEQFF.

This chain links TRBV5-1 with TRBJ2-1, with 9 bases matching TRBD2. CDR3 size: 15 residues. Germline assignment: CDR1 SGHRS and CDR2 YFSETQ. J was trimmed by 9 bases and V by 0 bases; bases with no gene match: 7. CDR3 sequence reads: CASSLASGRSTEQFF. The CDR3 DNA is TGCGCCAGCAGCTTGGCCAGCGGGAGGTCTACTGAGCAGTTCTTC.

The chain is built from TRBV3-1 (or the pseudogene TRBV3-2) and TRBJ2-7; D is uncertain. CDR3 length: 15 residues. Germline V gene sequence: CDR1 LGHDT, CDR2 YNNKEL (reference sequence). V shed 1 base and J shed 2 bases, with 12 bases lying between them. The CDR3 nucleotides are TGTGCCAGCAGCCAAGCCCGTGATACCGCCTACGAGCAGTACTTC. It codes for CASSQARDTAYEQYF.

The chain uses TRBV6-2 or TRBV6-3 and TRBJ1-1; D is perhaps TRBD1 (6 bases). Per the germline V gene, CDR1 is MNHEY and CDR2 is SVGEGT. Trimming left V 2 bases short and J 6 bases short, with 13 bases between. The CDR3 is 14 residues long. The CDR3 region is CASSYADRTAEAFF. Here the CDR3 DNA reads TGTGCCAGCAGTTACGCAGACAGGACAGCTGAAGCTTTCTTT.

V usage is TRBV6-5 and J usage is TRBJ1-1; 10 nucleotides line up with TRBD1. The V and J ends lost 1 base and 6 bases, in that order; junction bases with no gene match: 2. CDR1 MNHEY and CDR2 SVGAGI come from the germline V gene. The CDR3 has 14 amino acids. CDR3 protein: CASSYWDRGAEAFF. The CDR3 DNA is TGTGCCAGCAGTTACTGGGACAGGGGCGCTGAAGCTTTCTTT.

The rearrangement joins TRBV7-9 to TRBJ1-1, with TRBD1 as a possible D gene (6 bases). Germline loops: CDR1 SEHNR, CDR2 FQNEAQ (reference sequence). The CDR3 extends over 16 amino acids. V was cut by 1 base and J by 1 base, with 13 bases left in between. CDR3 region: CASSLVVNRANTEAFF. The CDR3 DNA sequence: TGTGCCAGCAGCTTAGTGGTGAACAGGGCGAACACTGAAGCTTTCTTT.

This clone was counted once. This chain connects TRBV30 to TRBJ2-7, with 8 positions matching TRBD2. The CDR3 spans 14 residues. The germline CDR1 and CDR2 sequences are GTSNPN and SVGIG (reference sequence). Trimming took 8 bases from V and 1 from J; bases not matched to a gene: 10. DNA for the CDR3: TGTGCCACCGAAGCGGGAGAGTTATCCTACGAGCAGTACTTC. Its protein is CATEAGELSYEQYF.

Written as DNA, the CDR3 is TGTGCCAGCAGCCACGAAAGGGTAGCGGGAGGGTCCCTACGCTACGAGCAGTACTTC. Residues: CASSHERVAGGSLRYEQYF. The chain carries TRBV14 and TRBJ2-7; TRBD2 matches 11 bases. Germline V gene lookup returns CDR1 SGHDN and CDR2 FVKESK. The trim removed 3 bases at V and 3 bases at J, leaving 16 bases unmatched. The CDR3 extends over 19 amino acids.

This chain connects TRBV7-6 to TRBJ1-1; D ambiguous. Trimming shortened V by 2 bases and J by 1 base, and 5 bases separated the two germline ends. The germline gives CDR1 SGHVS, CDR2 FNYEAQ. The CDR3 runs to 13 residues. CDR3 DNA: TGTGCCAGCAGCTTAACCGGGAACACTGAAGCTTTCTTT. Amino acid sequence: CASSLTGNTEAFF.

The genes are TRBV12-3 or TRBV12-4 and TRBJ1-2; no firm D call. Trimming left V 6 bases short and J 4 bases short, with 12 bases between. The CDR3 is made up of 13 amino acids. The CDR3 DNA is TGTGCCAGCAGCGACTCGGTGGGCTATGGCTACACCTTC. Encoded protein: CASSDSVGYGYTF.

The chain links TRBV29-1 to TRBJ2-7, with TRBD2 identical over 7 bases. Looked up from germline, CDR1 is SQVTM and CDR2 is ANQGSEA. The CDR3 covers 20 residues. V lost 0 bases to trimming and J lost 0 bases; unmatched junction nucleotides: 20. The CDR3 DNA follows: TGCAGCGTTGAAGATACGGCTAGCGGTGTTATCGGGGGTTACTCCTACGAGCAGTACTTC. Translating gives CSVEDTASGVIGGYSYEQYF.

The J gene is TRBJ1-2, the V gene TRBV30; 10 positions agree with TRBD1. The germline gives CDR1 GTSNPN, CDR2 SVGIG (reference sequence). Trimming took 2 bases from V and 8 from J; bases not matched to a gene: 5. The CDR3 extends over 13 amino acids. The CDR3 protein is CAWSRGTGEGYTF. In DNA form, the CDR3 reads TGTGCCTGGAGTCGGGGGACAGGGGAAGGCTACACCTTC.

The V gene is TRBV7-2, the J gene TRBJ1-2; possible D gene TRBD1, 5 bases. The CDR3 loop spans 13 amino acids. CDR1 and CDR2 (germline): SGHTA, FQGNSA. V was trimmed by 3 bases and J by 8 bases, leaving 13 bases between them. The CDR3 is CASSFEGRGGYTF. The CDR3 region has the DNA TGTGCCAGCAGCTTTGAGGGACGAGGAGGCTACACCTTC.